The 30 T cell receptor beta chains below all came from one sample that was sequenced in a study of T cell responses to AZD1222 COVID-19 vaccine (dated by TCRdb to the early 2020s). This specimen's time point label, per the study, means: baseline before first vaccination. Library preparation used the immunoSEQ multiplex PCR assay. This is the immuneACCESS table as TCRdb keeps it, with only in-frame sequences that have V and J called. A part of the clones is gone; compared with another copy, unresolved V genes explain less than half, and the rest is unexplained. The table for this sample lists under 150,000 clones; 80% to 95% of them were counted only once. Clones ranked in the top ten supply 5% of the sample. Sequenced material: peripheral blood, taken on day 0 of AZD1222 vaccination. The receptor source for this set is an adult in good health.

The CDR3 sequence: CASSLAAEETQYF. The CDR3 nucleotides are TGCGCCAGCAGCTTGGCCGCCGAAGAGACCCAGTACTTC. This rearrangement joins TRBV5-1 to TRBJ2-5; D is ambiguous. In germline, CDR1 is SGHRS, CDR2 YFSETQ. Trimming left V 0 bases short and J 3 bases short, with 6 bases between. CDR3 length: 13 residues.

The rearrangement joins TRBV5-1 to TRBJ1-3, with D uncertain. With 4 bases removed from V and 4 bases from J, the gap between germline ends came to 12 bases. The germline CDR1 and CDR2 sequences are SGHRS and YFSETQ. This CDR3 has 14 residues. Here the CDR3 DNA reads TGCGCCAGCAGCGAGGCCCATATCGGAAACACCATATATTTT. Encoded protein: CASSEAHIGNTIYF.

The chain links TRBV9 to TRBJ1-3, with D maybe TRBD1 (5 bases). Deletions cut 4 bases from V and 4 bases from J, with 15 bases between. This CDR3 has 15 amino acids. The germline gives CDR1 SGDLS, CDR2 YYNGEE. The CDR3 spells CASSTATGGGNTIYF. The CDR3 region has the DNA TGTGCCAGCAGCACTGCCACGGGGGGAGGAAACACCATATATTTT.

This chain links TRBV18 with TRBJ1-5; TRBD1 is a possible D gene (5 bases). The CDR3 is 15 amino acids. V lost 6 bases and J 2 bases, leaving 14 bases between the germline ends. Per the germline V gene, CDR1 is KGHSH and CDR2 is LQKENI. The CDR3 sequence is CASSRGPPGNQPQHF. The CDR3 DNA sequence: TGTGCCAGCTCGAGGGGACCCCCGGGCAATCAGCCCCAGCATTTT.

V and J are TRBV6-5 and TRBJ1-2; 9 bases align to TRBD1. Trimming removed 4 bases from V and 7 bases from J; junction bases left unmatched: 7. Germline V CDR1 and CDR2: MNHEY, SVGAGI. The CDR3 is 14 amino acids. CDR3 residues: CASSFGTGKSGYTF. CDR3 nucleotide sequence: TGTGCCAGCAGTTTCGGGACAGGGAAGAGTGGCTACACCTTC.

CDR3 sequence reads: CASSRWDRGLRTGELFF. DNA for the CDR3: TGTGCCAGCAGCCGCTGGGACAGGGGGCTTCGCACCGGGGAGCTGTTTTTT. The chain carries TRBV28 and TRBJ2-2, with 12 bases aligning to TRBD1. The CDR3 is 17 residues long. Germline V lookup: CDR1 MDHEN, CDR2 SYDVKM. Trimming at V came to 6 bases and at J to 4 bases, leaving 9 bases not matched to a gene.

CDR3 DNA sequence: TGTGCCAGCAGCTCCTGGGGCCCTAGGAGCTCCTACAATGAGCAGTTCTTC. This codes for CASSSWGPRSSYNEQFF. V is TRBV7-2 and J is TRBJ2-1, with D possibly matching TRBD1 (5 bases). This CDR3 is built from 17 residues. Looked up from germline, CDR1 is SGHTA and CDR2 is FQGNSA. Trimming removed 4 bases at V and 0 bases at J, with 16 bases between.

The chain couples TRBV4-1 to TRBJ2-7; D gene ambiguous. CDR3 length: 15 residues. Trimming removed 0 bases at V and 1 base at J, with 10 bases between. Germline V CDR1 and CDR2: MGHRA, YSYEKL. CDR3 nucleotides: TGCGCCAGCAGCCAAGATCCGGGCAGGTCCTACGAGCAGTACTTC. As protein: CASSQDPGRSYEQYF.

The chain couples TRBV27 to TRBJ2-5; 13 bases map to TRBD2. This CDR3 is 17 amino acids long. The germline V gene encodes CDR1 MNHEY and CDR2 SMNVEV (reference sequence). The trim removed 5 bases at V and 4 bases at J, leaving 10 bases unmatched. CDR3 residues: CASSPRTSGGVTETQYF. The CDR3 DNA reads TGTGCCAGCAGTCCTAGGACTAGCGGGGGTGTTACAGAGACCCAGTACTTC.

The chain uses TRBV9 and TRBJ1-1; no clear D gene. CDR3 length: 14 amino acids. Germline CDR1 is SGDLS and CDR2 is YYNGEE. Trimming removed 3 bases from V and 0 bases from J, with 9 bases in between. The CDR3 DNA reads as TGTGCCAGCAGCGCCAGGCGTCTGAACACTGAAGCTTTCTTT. This translates into CASSARRLNTEAFF. The variable domain in full, with the rest retrieved from reference TRBV9 and TRBJ1-1, is DSGVTQTPKHLITATGQRVTLRCSPRSGDLSVYWYQQSLDQGLQFLIQYYNGEERAKGNILERFSAQQFPDLHSELNLSSLELGDSALYFCASSARRLNTEAFFGQGTRLTVV.

V usage is TRBV2 and J usage is TRBJ1-1; D gene unclear. The CDR3 runs 12 residues. CDR1 is SNHLY, CDR2 FYNNEI, per germline. Trimming took 7 bases from V and 4 from J, leaving 10 bases between them. The CDR3 DNA reads as TGTGCCAGCACAGTTCAGATCACTGAAGCTTTCTTT. Its protein product is CASTVQITEAFF.

CDR3 nucleotide sequence: TGTGCCAGTAGTATAGTCGGGCAGGGTAGAAACGAGCAGTACTTC. Its protein is CASSIVGQGRNEQYF. V and J are TRBV19 and TRBJ2-7, with D possibly matching TRBD1 (5 bases). Trimming cost V 1 base and J 5 bases, with 15 bases left between them. The CDR3 contains 15 residues. Per the germline V gene, CDR1 is LNHDA and CDR2 is SQIVND (reference sequence).

This chain links TRBV6-1 with TRBJ2-7, with unresolved D. The germline gives CDR1 MNHNS, CDR2 SASEGT. CDR3 length equals 12 residues. V was pared by 7 bases and J by 0 bases, with 7 bases between. The CDR3 sequence: CASKESSYEQYF. In nucleotides, the CDR3 is TGTGCCAGCAAGGAAAGCTCCTACGAGCAGTACTTC.

This clone occurred once. This chain links TRBV11-2 with TRBJ2-7; possible D gene TRBD2, 6 bases. Trimming removed 1 base from V and 6 bases from J, with 7 bases in between. The CDR3 has 12 amino acids. Germline V gene data show CDR1 as SGHAT and CDR2 as FQNNGV. CDR3 sequence reads: CASSLVGGEQYF. The DNA of the CDR3 is TGTGCCAGCAGCTTAGTGGGGGGCGAGCAGTACTTC.

The chain links TRBV7-9 to TRBJ1-3; D call uncertain. V shed 5 bases and J shed 0 bases, with 8 bases lying between them. Germline CDR1 and CDR2: SEHNR and FQNEAQ (reference sequence). This CDR3 spans 14 amino acids. The CDR3 nucleotides are TGTGCCAGCAGCATGGACCCCTCTGGAAACACCATATATTTT. It codes for CASSMDPSGNTIYF.

This sequence joins TRBV5-1 and TRBJ2-4; 8 nucleotides align to TRBD1. The germline gives CDR1 SGHRS, CDR2 YFSETQ. The CDR3 loop spans 18 amino acids. V lost 4 bases, J lost 0 bases, and 12 bases stayed unmatched. The DNA of the CDR3 is TGCGCCAGCAGCCTCACTGGACAGGGCCGAACAGCCAAAAACATTCAGTACTTC. Its translation is CASSLTGQGRTAKNIQYF. The full variable domain, with the rest looked up from reference TRBV5-1 and TRBJ2-4, is KAGVTQTPRYLIKTRGQQVTLSCSPISGHRSVSWYQQTPGQGLQFLFEYFSETQRNKGNFPGRFSGRQFSNSRSEMNVSTLELGDSALYLCASSLTGQGRTAKNIQYFGAGTRLSVL.

The CDR3 is CASSSQGSHEQYF. The DNA of the CDR3 is TGTGCCAGCAGTTCTCAGGGTTCCCACGAGCAGTACTTC. The V call is TRBV27, the J call TRBJ2-7; the D gene is possibly TRBD1 (5 bases). CDR1 is MNHEY, CDR2 SMNVEV, per germline (reference sequence). The CDR3 extends over 13 amino acids. Trimming removed 4 bases from V and 5 bases from J, with 12 bases in between.

The chain recombines TRBV28 with TRBJ1-5; perhaps TRBD1 as D (5 bases). Trimming stripped 3 bases from V and 0 bases from J, with 12 bases between. The CDR3 has 16 amino acids. Germline loops: CDR1 MDHEN, CDR2 SYDVKM. The CDR3 DNA is TGTGCCAGCAGTTTGGGGGAACGGTATAGCAATCAGCCCCAGCATTTT. This gives the protein CASSLGERYSNQPQHF.

Only one count was recorded for this clone. J is TRBJ1-6 and V is TRBV2, with a possible D match to TRBD1 (5 bases). This CDR3 region has 14 residues. Germline V lookup: CDR1 SNHLY, CDR2 FYNNEI. V gave up 4 bases and J gave up 8 bases, with 12 bases separating them. The CDR3 spells CASSGRRVDSPLHF. CDR3 nucleotides: TGTGCCAGCAGTGGCCGCAGGGTCGATTCACCCCTCCACTTT.

The rearrangement links TRBV29-1 to TRBJ2-2; D is possibly TRBD1 (7 bases). Germline V gene data show CDR1 as SQVTM and CDR2 as ANQGSEA. The V end was cut by 4 bases, the J end by 5 bases, with 14 bases between. CDR3 length equals 14 residues. The DNA for the CDR3 is TGCAGCGTTGGCCCACCAGGGGGGACCGGGGAGCTGTTTTTT. Its protein product is CSVGPPGGTGELFF.

J is TRBJ2-1 and V is TRBV11-1; D is tentatively TRBD1 or TRBD2 (5 bases each). CDR3 size: 16 residues. Trimming shortened V by 1 base and J by 0 bases, and 10 bases separated the two germline ends. CDR1 and CDR2 from the germline V gene are SGHAT and FQDESV (reference sequence). The chain's CDR3 is CASSLGDESSYNEQFF. The CDR3 coding sequence is TGTGCCAGCAGCTTAGGGGACGAGAGCTCCTACAATGAGCAGTTCTTC.

This chain connects TRBV3-1 (or the pseudogene TRBV3-2) to TRBJ1-3; 7 bases fit TRBD1. With 5 bases clipped from V and 2 bases from J, the junction kept 3 bases outside the gene matches. The CDR3 covers 14 residues. Germline V gene sequence: CDR1 LGHDT, CDR2 YNNKEL (reference sequence). CDR3 in DNA: TGTGCCAGCAGCGAGGGGACAGCTGGAAACACCATATATTTT. Translation gives CASSEGTAGNTIYF.

The V and J genes are TRBV10-3 and TRBJ2-5, with 7 positions matching TRBD2. Per germline, CDR1 ENHRY and CDR2 SYGVKD. The ends lost 8 bases at V and 5 bases at J; junction bases unmatched: 8. This CDR3 spans 13 amino acids. The CDR3 bases are TGTGCCATCGGAGCGGGGAAGTTTGAGACCCAGTACTTC. As protein: CAIGAGKFETQYF.

Only one count was recorded for this clone. The CDR3 sequence: CASSPPDRDSRGVNTEAFF. CDR3 nucleotides: TGTGCCAGCAGCCCTCCGGACAGAGATTCCAGGGGGGTGAACACTGAAGCTTTCTTT. The genes are TRBV14 and TRBJ1-1, with 7 bases matching TRBD1. This CDR3 is 19 amino acids long. In germline, CDR1 is SGHDN, CDR2 FVKESK. Trimming cost V 4 bases and J 0 bases; bases outside gene matches: 17.

This chain joins TRBV5-1 and TRBJ2-5, with 9 bases lining up with TRBD1. This CDR3 has 15 residues. J lost 7 bases, V lost 0 bases, and 7 bases had no gene match. Per the germline V gene, CDR1 is SGHRS and CDR2 is YFSETQ. The CDR3 here is CASSLEGQGYGTQYF. The CDR3 DNA sequence: TGCGCCAGCAGCTTGGAAGGACAGGGGTACGGGACCCAGTACTTC.

The genes are TRBV2 and TRBJ2-3; the D is unclear. CDR1 is SNHLY, CDR2 FYNNEI, per germline. The length of the CDR3 is 11 residues. V shed 6 bases and J shed 6 bases, with 7 bases lying between them. The CDR3 region has the DNA TGTGCCAGCAGGGTAGGGGATACGCAGTATTTT. Its translation: CASRVGDTQYF.

V and J are TRBV6-6 and TRBJ1-5; the match to TRBD1 covers 7 bases. Germline values: CDR1 MNHNY, CDR2 SVGAGI (reference sequence). The CDR3 totals 15 residues. The J segment lost 2 bases and the V segment lost 6 bases, leaving 7 bases of the junction unmatched. The DNA of the CDR3 is TGTGCCAGCAGCAACAGGGGAGTTGGCAATCAGCCCCAGCATTTT. Its protein product is CASSNRGVGNQPQHF.

This chain uses TRBV18 with TRBJ1-2, with D unclear. Trimming took 0 bases from V and 2 from J, leaving 10 bases between them. The CDR3 has 15 amino acids. The germline gives CDR1 KGHSH, CDR2 LQKENI. CDR3 nucleotide sequence: TGTGCCAGCTCACCACCCAGCGGAGGCAACTATGGCTACACCTTC. It specifies CASSPPSGGNYGYTF. The full variable domain, in which reference TRBV18 and TRBJ1-2 provide the parts outside the CDR3, is NAGVMQNPRHLVRRRGQEARLRCSPMKGHSHVYWYRQLPEEGLKFMVYLQKENIIDESGMPKERFSAEFPKEGPSILRIQQVVRGDSAAYFCASSPPSGGNYGYTFGSGTRLTVV.

The chain is built from TRBV19 and TRBJ1-2; a weak D match, TRBD1 (6 bases). Trimming took 3 bases from V and 4 from J, leaving 12 bases between them. Germline assignment: CDR1 LNHDA and CDR2 SQIVND (reference sequence). The CDR3 covers 14 residues. This chain's CDR3 is CASSIPGQSYGYTF. The CDR3 nucleotides read TGTGCCAGTAGTATCCCAGGACAGAGCTATGGCTACACCTTC.

This clone was detected only once. The V call is TRBV15, the J call TRBJ2-5; either TRBD1 or TRBD2 may fit D (5 bases each). Per the germline V gene, CDR1 is LNHNV and CDR2 is YYDKDF (reference sequence). CDR3 length: 16 residues. Trimming shortened V by 4 bases and J by 4 bases, and 19 bases separated the two germline ends. The CDR3 here is CATSINPGPPGETQYF. The CDR3 nucleotides read TGTGCCACCAGCATTAACCCGGGACCCCCGGGAGAGACCCAGTACTTC.